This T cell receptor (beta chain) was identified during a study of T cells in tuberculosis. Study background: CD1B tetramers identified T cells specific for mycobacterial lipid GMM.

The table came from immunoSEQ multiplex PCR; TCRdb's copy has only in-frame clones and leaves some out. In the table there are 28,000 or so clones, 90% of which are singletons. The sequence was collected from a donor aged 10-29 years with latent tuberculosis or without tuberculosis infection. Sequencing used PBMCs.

CDR3: CASSYSVEGRETQYF. DNA of the CDR3: TGTGCCAGCAGTTACTCGGTGGAGGGCCGGGAGACCCAGTACTTC. The chain employs TRBV6-5 and TRBJ2-5, with D tentatively TRBD2 (6 bases). Trimming left V 0 bases short and J 5 bases short, with 13 bases between. Germline values: CDR1 MNHEY, CDR2 SVGAGI. The CDR3 is 15 amino acids.